These 19 T cell receptor beta chains originate from one sample sequenced in a study of human T cells and chemical hapten exposure. TCRdb re-analysed the RACE reads in MiXCR, keeping a single row per CDR3 protein. The sample has 70,000 to 90,000 distinct CDR3 sequences, approximately 10% seen once. Documented time point: patch test 3, about 24 weeks after DPC sensitization. The sample's treatment: therapeutic diphenylcyclopropenone sensitization with weekly scalp DPC. The material sequenced was whole blood, taken in connection with sensitization to the hapten diphenylcyclopropenone (DPC). These TCRs come from a woman aged 50 to 65 with alopecia areata. Some clones in this sample may be carry-over from other donors' samples.

This clonotype was detected a few times. The V and J genes are TRBV11-2 and TRBJ2-1; 12 bases are shared with TRBD2. Per germline, CDR1 SGHAT and CDR2 FQNNGV. This CDR3 has 15 residues. V shed 4 bases and J 7 bases; nucleotides not matched to a gene: 5. CDR3 DNA sequence: TGTGCCAGCAGCTCCGGACTAGCGGGGATGAATGAGCAGTTCTTC. Its protein product is CASSSGLAGMNEQFF.

This clonotype was picked up many times. The gene calls are TRBV5-1 and TRBJ1-1; possibly TRBD1 for D (6 bases). Germline CDR1 is SGHRS and CDR2 is YFSETQ. This CDR3 is 15 amino acids long. The V gene lost 4 bases and the J gene lost 0 bases, with 13 bases spanning the gap. CDR3 nucleotides: TGCGCCAGCAGCCAGCCTACAGGGATGAACACTGAAGCTTTCTTT. It yields the protein CASSQPTGMNTEAFF.

This clonotype was counted a few times. The chain combines TRBV7-6 with TRBJ2-1; no clear D gene. V was pared by 9 bases and J by 10 bases, with 10 bases between. The CDR3 totals 10 residues. CDR1 SGHVS and CDR2 FNYEAQ come from the germline V gene. The CDR3 reads CARERREQFF. CDR3 DNA sequence: TGTGCCAGAGAACGGCGAGAGCAGTTCTTC.

The sample holds many counts of this clonotype. J is TRBJ1-5 and V is TRBV7-4; 7 bases line up with TRBD1. V was pared by 5 bases and J by 2 bases, with 6 bases of the junction left unmatched. Germline values: CDR1 SGHVT, CDR2 SQSDAQ. This CDR3 is built from 15 residues. CDR3 coding DNA: TGTGCCAGCAGCACGCGAGGACAGGGCAATCAGCCCCAGCATTTT. Translation gives CASSTRGQGNQPQHF.

This clonotype was found many times. The genes are TRBV24-1 and TRBJ2-2; TRBD1 agrees at 8 bases. Trimming removed 4 bases from V and 2 bases from J; junction bases left unmatched: 5. Per the germline V gene, CDR1 is KGHDR and CDR2 is SFDVKD. The CDR3 sequence is 16 residues long. CDR3 region: CATSDGGQGNTGELFF. The CDR3 DNA reads as TGTGCCACCAGTGACGGAGGACAGGGAAACACCGGGGAGCTGTTTTTT.

This clonotype was seen at least ten times. The chain is built from TRBV4-3 and TRBJ2-2; D unclear. Germline V CDR1 and CDR2: LGHNA, YSLEER. The CDR3 has 17 amino acids. With 1 base removed from V and 5 bases from J, the gap between germline ends came to 17 bases. CDR3 in DNA: TGCGCCAGCAGCCAAGGCTTTACAACGCTGGGTACCGGGGAGCTGTTTTTT. Translating it yields CASSQGFTTLGTGELFF.

This clonotype has more than one count but fewer than ten. This chain links TRBV10-3 with TRBJ2-1; 7 bases match TRBD2. Looked up from germline, CDR1 is ENHRY and CDR2 is SYGVKD. The CDR3 runs 14 residues. V shed 4 bases, J shed 8 bases, and the junction held 8 bases outside the gene matches. CDR3 amino acids: CAISVGGGRDEQFF. The CDR3 DNA reads TGTGCCATCAGTGTAGGCGGCGGGAGAGATGAGCAGTTCTTC.

This clonotype was detected a few times. The rearrangement links TRBV20-1 to TRBJ2-3; D gene unclear. Germline CDR1 is DFQATT and CDR2 is SNEGSKA (reference sequence). The V and J ends lost 1 base and 0 bases respectively, with 8 bases between them. The CDR3 consists of 14 residues. The CDR3 DNA sequence: TGCAGTGCTAGAGTCCCGGGTAGCACAGATACGCAGTATTTT. This encodes CSARVPGSTDTQYF.

This clonotype was seen more than once but under ten times. V is TRBV6-2 or TRBV6-3 and J is TRBJ2-5; D call uncertain. Germline lookup yields CDR1 MNHEY and CDR2 SVGEGT. There are 12 residues in the CDR3. V lost 2 bases, J lost 9 bases, and 10 bases lay in between. The CDR3 region has the DNA TGTGCCAGCAGTTACGGAAGAGAAGCCCAGTACTTC. Protein sequence: CASSYGREAQYF.

This chain links TRBV7-3 with TRBJ1-6; D gene ambiguous. Trimming left V 1 base short and J 4 bases short, with 8 bases between. CDR3 size: 15 residues. Germline CDR1 SGHTA, CDR2 FQGTGA. The CDR3: CASSLMPSYNSPLHF. CDR3 coding DNA: TGTGCCAGCAGCTTAATGCCCAGTTATAATTCACCCCTCCACTTT.

This clonotype has a count of ten or more. This chain connects TRBV29-1 to TRBJ1-1; D gene uncertain. The ends were cut back, 6 bases at V and 4 bases at J, with 12 bases in the middle. There are 12 residues in the CDR3. Germline CDR1 is SQVTM and CDR2 is ANQGSEA. In DNA, the CDR3 is TGCAGCGTCAATCGGGCGCCCACTGAAGCTTTCTTT. Encoded protein: CSVNRAPTEAFF. The full variable domain, with the rest looked up from reference TRBV29-1 and TRBJ1-1, is SAVISQKPSRDICQRGTSLTIQCQVDSQVTMMFWYRQQPGQSLTLIATANQGSEATYESGFVIDKFPISRPNLTFSTLTVSNMSPEDSSIYLCSVNRAPTEAFFGQGTRLTVV.

J is TRBJ2-3 and V is TRBV5-5; weak D call: TRBD2 (6 bases). In germline, CDR1 is SGHKS, CDR2 YYEKEE (reference sequence). The CDR3 spans 15 residues. The ends were cut back, 6 bases at V and 1 base at J, with 15 bases in the middle. This CDR3 reads CASNRGGPGTDTQYF. The CDR3 bases are TGTGCCAGCAATAGAGGAGGGCCGGGCACAGATACGCAGTATTTT.

This clonotype was seen repeatedly, ten times or more. The chain links TRBV28 to TRBJ2-7; tentatively, D is TRBD2 (6 bases). The CDR3 covers 11 residues. V was shortened by 10 bases and J by 6 bases, with 13 bases between the two germline ends. Per the germline V gene, CDR1 is MDHEN and CDR2 is SYDVKM. In nucleotides, the CDR3 is TGTGCCACAGGAGGGATCACCGAGCAGTACTTC. Protein sequence: CATGGITEQYF.

This clonotype was seen many times. This rearrangement joins TRBV3-1 to TRBJ2-7; D possibly corresponds to TRBD1 (6 bases). The CDR3 covers 16 residues. V was clipped by 5 bases and J by 0 bases, with 17 bases between them. Germline V gives CDR1 LGHDT, CDR2 YNNKEL (reference sequence). CDR3 sequence reads: CASSKGDIRPSYEQYF. The CDR3 DNA sequence: TGTGCCAGCAGCAAGGGGGACATTAGGCCCTCCTACGAGCAGTACTTC.

This clonotype was seen ten or more times. J is TRBJ2-7 and V is TRBV7-9; D is unclear. V dropped 5 bases and J dropped 3 bases, with 14 bases sitting between them. The V gene's germline CDR1 is SEHNR and CDR2 FQNEAQ (reference sequence). There are 14 residues in the CDR3. CDR3 loop: CASSRTAVSYEQYF. The CDR3 DNA reads TGTGCCAGCAGCCGAACGGCGGTGAGCTACGAGCAGTACTTC.

The sample holds many counts of this clonotype. The rearrangement links TRBV9 to TRBJ2-7; unclear D gene. The germline V gene has CDR1 SGDLS and CDR2 YYNGEE. V was trimmed by 0 bases and J by 2 bases, leaving 12 bases between them. The CDR3 totals 15 residues. The CDR3 DNA reads TGTGCCAGCAGCGTAGGCGGCCTAGGAGCCTACGAGCAGTACTTC. Protein sequence: CASSVGGLGAYEQYF.

This clonotype was observed many times. The chain is built from TRBV7-2 and TRBJ1-6; D is possibly TRBD1 (5 bases). Trimming shortened V by 1 base and J by 9 bases, and 13 bases separated the two germline ends. Germline V gene sequence: CDR1 SGHTA, CDR2 FQGNSA. The CDR3 loop spans 15 amino acids. CDR3 nucleotide sequence: TGTGCCAGCAGCTTAGGATCAGGGTGGGGTTCACCCCTCCACTTT. Its protein is CASSLGSGWGSPLHF.

This clonotype occurred many times. This chain links TRBV29-1 with TRBJ2-7, with D possibly TRBD1 on 6 matching bases. Trimming shortened V by 7 bases and J by 0 bases, and 10 bases separated the two germline ends. The V gene's germline CDR1 is SQVTM and CDR2 ANQGSEA. CDR3 size: 12 residues. The CDR3 loop is CSGQVNSYEQYF. CDR3 DNA sequence: TGCAGCGGACAGGTTAACTCCTACGAGCAGTACTTC.

The chain is built from TRBV7-9 and TRBJ2-1; D is possibly TRBD1 (6 bases). The CDR3 runs to 15 residues. Per the germline V gene, CDR1 is SEHNR and CDR2 is FQNEAQ (reference sequence). Between the trimmed V and J ends, which lost 0 bases and 8 bases, there was a span of 14 bases. CDR3 DNA: TGTGCCAGCAGCTTAGCGGGGACAAAGCAGGATGAGCAGTTCTTC. Residues: CASSLAGTKQDEQFF.